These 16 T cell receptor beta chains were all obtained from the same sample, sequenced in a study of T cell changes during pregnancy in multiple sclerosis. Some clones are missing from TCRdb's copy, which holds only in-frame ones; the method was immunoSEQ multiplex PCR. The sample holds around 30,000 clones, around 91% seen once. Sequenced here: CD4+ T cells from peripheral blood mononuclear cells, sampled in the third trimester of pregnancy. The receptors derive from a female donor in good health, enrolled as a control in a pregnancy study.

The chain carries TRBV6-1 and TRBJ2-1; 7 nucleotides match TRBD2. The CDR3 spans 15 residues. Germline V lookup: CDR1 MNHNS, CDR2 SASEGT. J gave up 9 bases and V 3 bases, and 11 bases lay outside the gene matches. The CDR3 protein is CASSDSAGVSAEQFF. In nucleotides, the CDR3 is TGTGCCAGCAGTGATAGTGCGGGGGTTTCCGCTGAGCAGTTCTTC.

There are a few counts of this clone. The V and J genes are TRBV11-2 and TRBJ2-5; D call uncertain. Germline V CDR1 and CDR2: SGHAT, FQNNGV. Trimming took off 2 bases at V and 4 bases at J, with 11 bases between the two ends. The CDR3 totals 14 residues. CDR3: CASSLLARSETQYF. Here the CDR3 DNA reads TGTGCCAGCAGCTTATTAGCTAGGTCAGAGACCCAGTACTTC.

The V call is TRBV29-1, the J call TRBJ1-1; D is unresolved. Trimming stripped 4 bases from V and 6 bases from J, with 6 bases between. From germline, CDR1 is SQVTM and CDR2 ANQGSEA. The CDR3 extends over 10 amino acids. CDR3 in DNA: TGCAGCGTTGCAGCGGCTGAAGCTTTCTTT. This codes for CSVAAAEAFF.

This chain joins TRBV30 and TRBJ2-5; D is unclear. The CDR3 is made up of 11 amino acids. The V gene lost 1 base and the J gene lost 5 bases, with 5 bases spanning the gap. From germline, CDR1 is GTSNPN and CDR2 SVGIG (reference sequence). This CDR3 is CAWSASETQYF. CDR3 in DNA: TGTGCCTGGAGTGCCAGTGAGACCCAGTACTTC.

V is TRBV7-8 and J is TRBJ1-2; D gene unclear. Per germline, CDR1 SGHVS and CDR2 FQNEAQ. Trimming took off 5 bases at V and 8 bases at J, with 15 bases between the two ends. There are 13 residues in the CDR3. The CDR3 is CASSEDTRLGYTF. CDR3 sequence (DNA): TGTGCCAGCAGCGAAGACACCCGTTTGGGCTACACCTTC. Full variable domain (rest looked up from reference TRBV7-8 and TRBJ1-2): GAGVSQSPRYKVAKRGQDVALRCDPISGHVSLFWYQQALGQGPEFLTYFQNEAQLDKSGLPSDRFFAERPEGSVSTLKIQRTQQEDSAVYLCASSEDTRLGYTFGSGTRLTVV.

The DNA for the CDR3 is TGTGCCAGCAGTTTTACCCGCGTTAGCGGGAGGACAGATACGCAGTATTTT. It encodes CASSFTRVSGRTDTQYF. The chain has TRBV28 and TRBJ2-3; 10 nucleotides agree with TRBD2. Unmatched junction bases numbered 9, after V lost 3 bases and J lost 3 bases. Germline loops: CDR1 MDHEN, CDR2 SYDVKM. The CDR3 has 17 residues.

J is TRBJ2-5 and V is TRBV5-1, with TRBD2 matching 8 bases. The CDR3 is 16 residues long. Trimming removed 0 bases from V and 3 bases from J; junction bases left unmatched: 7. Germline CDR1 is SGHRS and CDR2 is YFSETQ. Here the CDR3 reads CASSLVLSGAEETQYF. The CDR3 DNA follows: TGCGCCAGCAGCTTGGTTCTTAGCGGGGCCGAAGAGACCCAGTACTTC. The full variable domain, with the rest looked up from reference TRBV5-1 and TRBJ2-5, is KAGVTQTPRYLIKTRGQQVTLSCSPISGHRSVSWYQQTPGQGLQFLFEYFSETQRNKGNFPGRFSGRQFSNSRSEMNVSTLELGDSALYLCASSLVLSGAEETQYFGPGTRLLVL.

CDR3 protein: CASSGQGRTEAFF. CDR3 sequence (DNA): TGTGCCAGCAGCGGACAGGGTAGGACTGAAGCTTTCTTT. This chain joins TRBV7-9 and TRBJ1-1; 8 bases line up with TRBD1. The CDR3 length is 13 residues. V shed 5 bases and J 5 bases; nucleotides not matched to a gene: 4. Germline V lookup: CDR1 SEHNR, CDR2 FQNEAQ (reference sequence).

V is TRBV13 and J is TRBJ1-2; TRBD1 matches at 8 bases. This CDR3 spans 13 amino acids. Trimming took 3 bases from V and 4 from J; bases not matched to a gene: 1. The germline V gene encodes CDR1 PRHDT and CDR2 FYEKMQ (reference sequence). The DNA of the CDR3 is TGTGCCAGCAGCTTGACAGGGGTCTATGGCTACACCTTC. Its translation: CASSLTGVYGYTF.

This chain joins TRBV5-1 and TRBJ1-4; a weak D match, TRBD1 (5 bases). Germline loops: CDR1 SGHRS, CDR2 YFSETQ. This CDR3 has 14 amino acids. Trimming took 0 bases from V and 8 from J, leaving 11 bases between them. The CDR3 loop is CASSLAAGKEKLFF. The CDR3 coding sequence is TGCGCCAGCAGCTTGGCCGCAGGGAAGGAAAAACTGTTTTTT.

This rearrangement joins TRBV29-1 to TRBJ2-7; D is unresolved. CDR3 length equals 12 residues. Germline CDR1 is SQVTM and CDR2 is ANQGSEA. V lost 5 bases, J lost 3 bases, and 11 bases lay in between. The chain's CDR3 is CSVLAGYYEQYF. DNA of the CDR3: TGCAGCGTTCTGGCAGGCTACTACGAGCAGTACTTC.

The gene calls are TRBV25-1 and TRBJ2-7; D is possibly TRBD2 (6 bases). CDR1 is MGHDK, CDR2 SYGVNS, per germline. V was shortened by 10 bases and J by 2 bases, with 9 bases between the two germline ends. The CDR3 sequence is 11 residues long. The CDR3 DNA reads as TGTGCCACCACGGGGGCCTACGAGCAGTACTTC. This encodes CATTGAYEQYF.

The CDR3 DNA follows: TGTGCCAGCAGCCAACACCAACTAGCGGGGTACACCGGGGAGCTGTTTTTT. This sequence encodes CASSQHQLAGYTGELFF. This chain uses TRBV14 with TRBJ2-2, with 10 bases lining up with TRBD2. This CDR3 is 17 amino acids long. V lost 2 bases to trimming and J lost 3 bases; unmatched junction nucleotides: 6. CDR1 and CDR2 (germline): SGHDN, FVKESK.

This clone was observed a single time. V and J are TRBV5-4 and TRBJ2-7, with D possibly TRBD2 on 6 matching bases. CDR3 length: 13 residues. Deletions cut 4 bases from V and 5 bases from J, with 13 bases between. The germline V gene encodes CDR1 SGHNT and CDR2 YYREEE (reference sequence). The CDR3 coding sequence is TGTGCCAGCAGCCCGACTAGTAGCCACGAGCAGTACTTC. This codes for CASSPTSSHEQYF.

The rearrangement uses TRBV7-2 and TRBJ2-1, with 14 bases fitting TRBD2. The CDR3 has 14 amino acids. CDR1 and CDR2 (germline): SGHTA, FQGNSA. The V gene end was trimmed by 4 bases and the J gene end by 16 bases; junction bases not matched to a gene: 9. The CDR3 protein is CASSSLRLAGGLFF. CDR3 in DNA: TGTGCCAGCAGCTCACTCCGACTAGCGGGGGGGCTTTTCTTC.

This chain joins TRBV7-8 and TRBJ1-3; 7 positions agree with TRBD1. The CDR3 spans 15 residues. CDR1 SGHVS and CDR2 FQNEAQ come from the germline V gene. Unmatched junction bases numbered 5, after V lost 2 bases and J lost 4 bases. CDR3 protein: CASSLLPGQGNTIYF. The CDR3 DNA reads TGTGCCAGCAGCTTACTCCCGGGACAGGGAAACACCATATATTTT.